The 5 T cell receptor beta chains listed next were all sequenced from one sample in a study of T cells in localized non-small cell lung cancer. Assay used: immunoSEQ multiplex PCR; TCRdb lists only in-frame clones, some missing. The sample records 3,000 to 4,000 clones, approximately 49% being singletons. Sequenced here: lymph node tissue, sampled before any cancer treatment. Receptors were obtained from a woman aged 18 to 50 with stage I lung adenocarcinoma.

The rearrangement uses TRBV30 and TRBJ1-1, with 8 bases identical to TRBD1. Germline trimming cut 0 bases from V and 1 base from J; bases unmatched to any gene: 7. The germline gives CDR1 GTSNPN, CDR2 SVGIG (reference sequence). CDR3 length: 16 amino acids. CDR3 DNA: TGTGCCTGGAGTGTACTATACGGACAGGGGAACACTGAAGCTTTCTTT. Translation: CAWSVLYGQGNTEAFF.

This clone was seen only a few times. V gene TRBV19 combines with J gene TRBJ1-5; D is unclear. Germline V lookup: CDR1 LNHDA, CDR2 SQIVND (reference sequence). V lost 0 bases, J lost 4 bases, and 4 bases lay in between. The CDR3 consists of 13 residues. In DNA form, the CDR3 reads TGTGCCAGTAGTATAGAAGGAAATCAGCCCCAGCATTTT. Protein product: CASSIEGNQPQHF.

This clone was counted between two and nine times. V and J are TRBV11-3 and TRBJ2-2; 8 bases agree with TRBD1. The V and J ends lost 6 bases and 5 bases, in that order; junction bases with no gene match: 8. The CDR3 consists of 15 residues. Per germline, CDR1 SGHNT and CDR2 YENEEA. The CDR3 here is CASSSDRVNTGELFF. In DNA, the CDR3 is TGTGCCAGCAGTTCGGACAGGGTGAATACCGGGGAGCTGTTTTTT.

The CDR3, as DNA: TGTGCCAGTAGTATAGGGCCCCGTGGAGGCAGTTATCAGCCCCAGCATTTT. Its protein is CASSIGPRGGSYQPQHF. The chain is built from TRBV19 and TRBJ1-5; D is unclear. CDR1 is LNHDA, CDR2 SQIVND, per germline (reference sequence). V was cut by 1 base and J by 5 bases, with 18 bases left in between. The CDR3 contains 17 residues.

This clone has a handful of counts. This sequence joins TRBV6-8 and TRBJ2-1; D unresolved. V was shortened by 0 bases and J by 7 bases, with 4 bases between the two germline ends. CDR1 and CDR2 (germline): MNHGY, SAAAGT. The CDR3 contains 12 residues. CDR3 nucleotides: TGTGCCAGCAGTTACTCAGGGAATGAGCAGTTCTTC. Protein: CASSYSGNEQFF.